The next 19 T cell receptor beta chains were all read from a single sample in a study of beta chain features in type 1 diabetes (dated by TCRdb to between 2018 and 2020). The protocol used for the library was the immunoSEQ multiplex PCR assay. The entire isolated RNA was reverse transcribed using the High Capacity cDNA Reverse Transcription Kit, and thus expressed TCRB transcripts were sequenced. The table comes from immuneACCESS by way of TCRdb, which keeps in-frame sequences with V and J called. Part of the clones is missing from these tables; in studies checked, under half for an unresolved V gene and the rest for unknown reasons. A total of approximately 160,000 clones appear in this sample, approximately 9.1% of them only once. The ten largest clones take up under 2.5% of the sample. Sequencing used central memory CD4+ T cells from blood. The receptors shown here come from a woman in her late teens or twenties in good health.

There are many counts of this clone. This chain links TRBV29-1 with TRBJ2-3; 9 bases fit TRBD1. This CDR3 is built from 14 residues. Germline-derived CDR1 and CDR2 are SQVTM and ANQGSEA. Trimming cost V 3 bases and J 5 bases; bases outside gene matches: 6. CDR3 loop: CSVDTGGGKDTQYF. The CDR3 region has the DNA TGCAGCGTTGATACAGGGGGCGGTAAAGATACGCAGTATTTT.

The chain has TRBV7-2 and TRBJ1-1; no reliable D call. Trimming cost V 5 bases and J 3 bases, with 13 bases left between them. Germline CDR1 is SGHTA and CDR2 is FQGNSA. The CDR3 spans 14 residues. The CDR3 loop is CASSRRMEDTEAFF. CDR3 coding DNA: TGTGCCAGCAGCCGTCGGATGGAGGACACTGAAGCTTTCTTT.

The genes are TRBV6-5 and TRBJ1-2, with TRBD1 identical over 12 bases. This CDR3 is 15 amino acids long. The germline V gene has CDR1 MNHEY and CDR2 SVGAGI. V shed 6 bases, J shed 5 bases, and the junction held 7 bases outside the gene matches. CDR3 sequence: CASSRGTGGHYGYTF. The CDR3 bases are TGTGCCAGCAGCCGAGGGACAGGGGGCCATTATGGCTACACCTTC.

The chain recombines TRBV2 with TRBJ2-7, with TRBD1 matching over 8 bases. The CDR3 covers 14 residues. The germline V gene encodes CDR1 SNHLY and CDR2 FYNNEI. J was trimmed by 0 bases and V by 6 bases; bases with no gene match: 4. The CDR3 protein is CASRAGQGSYEQYF. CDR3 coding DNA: TGTGCCAGCAGGGCCGGACAGGGCTCCTACGAGCAGTACTTC. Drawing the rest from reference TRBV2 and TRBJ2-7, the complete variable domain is EPEVTQTPSHQVTQMGQEVILRCVPISNHLYFYWYRQILGQKVEFLVSFYNNEISEKSEIFDDQFSVERPDGSNFTLKIRSTKLEDSAMYFCASRAGQGSYEQYFGPGTRLTVT.

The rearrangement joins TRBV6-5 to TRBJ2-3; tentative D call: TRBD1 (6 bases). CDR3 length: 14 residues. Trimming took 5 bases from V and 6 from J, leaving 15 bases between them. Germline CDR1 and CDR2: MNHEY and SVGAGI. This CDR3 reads CASSAPGHGDTQYF. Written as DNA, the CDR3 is TGTGCCAGCAGTGCGCCGGGACACGGGGATACGCAGTATTTT.

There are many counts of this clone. CDR3 sequence (DNA): TGTGCCAGCAGCTTAAGGGACAGGCCTACATCTGGGGCCAACGTCCTGACTTTC. This sequence encodes CASSLRDRPTSGANVLTF. This chain joins TRBV11-2 and TRBJ2-6; 8 nucleotides agree with TRBD1. V was clipped by 2 bases and J by 1 base; unmatched bases: 7. Germline V CDR1 and CDR2: SGHAT, FQNNGV. The CDR3 has 18 residues. Drawing the rest from reference TRBV11-2 and TRBJ2-6, the complete variable domain is EAGVAQSPRYKIIEKRQSVAFWCNPISGHATLYWYQQILGQGPKLLIQFQNNGVVDDSQLPKDRFSAERLKGVDSTLKIQPAKLEDSAVYLCASSLRDRPTSGANVLTFGAGSRLTVL.

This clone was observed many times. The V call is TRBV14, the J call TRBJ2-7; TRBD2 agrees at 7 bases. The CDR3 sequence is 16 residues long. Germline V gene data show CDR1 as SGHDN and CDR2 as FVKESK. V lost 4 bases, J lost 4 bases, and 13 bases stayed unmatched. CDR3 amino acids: CASSPLLAENDYEQYF. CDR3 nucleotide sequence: TGTGCCAGCAGCCCGCTGCTAGCGGAGAATGATTACGAGCAGTACTTC.

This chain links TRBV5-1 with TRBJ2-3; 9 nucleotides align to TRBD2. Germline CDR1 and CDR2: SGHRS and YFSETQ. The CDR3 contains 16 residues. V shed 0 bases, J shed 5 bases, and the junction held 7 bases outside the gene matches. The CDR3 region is CASSLARGLAEDTQYF. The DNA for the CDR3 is TGCGCCAGCAGCTTGGCCCGGGGACTAGCAGAAGATACGCAGTATTTT.

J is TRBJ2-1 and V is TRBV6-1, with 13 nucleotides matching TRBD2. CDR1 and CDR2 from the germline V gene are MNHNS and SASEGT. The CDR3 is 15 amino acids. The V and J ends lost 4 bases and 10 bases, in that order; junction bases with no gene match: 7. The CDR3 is CASSARTSGREEQFF. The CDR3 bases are TGTGCCAGCAGTGCTAGGACTAGCGGGAGAGAAGAGCAGTTCTTC.

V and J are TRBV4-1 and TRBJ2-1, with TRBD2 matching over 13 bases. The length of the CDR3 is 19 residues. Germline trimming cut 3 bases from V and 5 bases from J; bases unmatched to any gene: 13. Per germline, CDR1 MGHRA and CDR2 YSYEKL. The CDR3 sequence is CASSHPAELAGGDDNEQFF. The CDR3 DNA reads TGCGCCAGCAGCCACCCCGCAGAACTAGCGGGGGGGGACGACAATGAGCAGTTCTTC.

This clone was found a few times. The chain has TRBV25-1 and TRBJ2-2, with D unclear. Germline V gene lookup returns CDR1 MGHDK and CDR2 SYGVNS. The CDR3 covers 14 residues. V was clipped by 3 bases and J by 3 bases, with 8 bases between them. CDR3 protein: CASSEASYTGELFF. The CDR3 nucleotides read TGTGCCAGCAGTGAGGCTAGTTACACCGGGGAGCTGTTTTTT.

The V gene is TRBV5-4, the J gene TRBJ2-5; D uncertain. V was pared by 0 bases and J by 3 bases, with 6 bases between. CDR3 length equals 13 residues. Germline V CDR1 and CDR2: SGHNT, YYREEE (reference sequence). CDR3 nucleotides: TGTGCCAGCAGCTTGGACGAGGAAGAGACCCAGTACTTC. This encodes CASSLDEEETQYF.

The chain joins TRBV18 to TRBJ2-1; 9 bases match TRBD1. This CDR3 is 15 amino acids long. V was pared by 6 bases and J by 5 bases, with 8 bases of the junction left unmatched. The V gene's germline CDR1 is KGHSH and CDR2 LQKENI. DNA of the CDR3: TGTGCCAGCTCCCCGGCCAACAGGGGGCACAATGAGCAGTTCTTC. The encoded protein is CASSPANRGHNEQFF.

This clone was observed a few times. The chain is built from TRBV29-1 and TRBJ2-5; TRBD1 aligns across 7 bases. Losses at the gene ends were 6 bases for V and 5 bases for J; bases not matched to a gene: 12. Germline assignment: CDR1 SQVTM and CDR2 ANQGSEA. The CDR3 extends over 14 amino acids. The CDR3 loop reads CSVNRQGRRETQYF. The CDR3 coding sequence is TGCAGCGTAAACAGACAGGGTCGCCGGGAGACCCAGTACTTC.

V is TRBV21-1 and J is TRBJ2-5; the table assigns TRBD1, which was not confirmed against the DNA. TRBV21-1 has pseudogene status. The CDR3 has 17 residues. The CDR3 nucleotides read TGTGCCAGCAGCAAAGTGCCGGGGACAGGGGGTAGGGAGACCCAGTACTTC. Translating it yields CASSKVPGTGGRETQYF.

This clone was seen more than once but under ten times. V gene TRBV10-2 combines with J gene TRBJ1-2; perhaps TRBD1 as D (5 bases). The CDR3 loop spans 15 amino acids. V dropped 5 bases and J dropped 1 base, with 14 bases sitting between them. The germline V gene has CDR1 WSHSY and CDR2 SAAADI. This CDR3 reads CASSRAGTDNYGYTF. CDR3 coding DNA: TGCGCCAGCAGTCGGGCAGGGACTGATAACTATGGCTACACCTTC.

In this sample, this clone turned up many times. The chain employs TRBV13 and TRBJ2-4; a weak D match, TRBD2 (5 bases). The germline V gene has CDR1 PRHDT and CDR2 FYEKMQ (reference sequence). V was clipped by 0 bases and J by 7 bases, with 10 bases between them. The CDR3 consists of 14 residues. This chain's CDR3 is CASSLGGAGNIQYF. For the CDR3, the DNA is TGTGCCAGCAGCTTAGGGGGCGCGGGTAACATTCAGTACTTC. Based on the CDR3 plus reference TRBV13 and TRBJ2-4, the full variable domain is AAGVIQSPRHLIKEKRETATLKCYPIPRHDTVYWYQQGPGQDPQFLISFYEKMQSDKGSIPDRFSAQQFSDYHSELNMSSLELGDSALYFCASSLGGAGNIQYFGAGTRLSVL.

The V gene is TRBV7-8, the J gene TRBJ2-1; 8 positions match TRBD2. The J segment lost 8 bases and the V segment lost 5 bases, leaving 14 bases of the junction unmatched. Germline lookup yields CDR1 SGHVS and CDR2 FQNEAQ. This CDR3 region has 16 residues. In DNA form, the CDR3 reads TGTGCCAGCAGCCCCAGACCTAGCGGGTTCGCCGATGAGCAGTTCTTC. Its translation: CASSPRPSGFADEQFF.

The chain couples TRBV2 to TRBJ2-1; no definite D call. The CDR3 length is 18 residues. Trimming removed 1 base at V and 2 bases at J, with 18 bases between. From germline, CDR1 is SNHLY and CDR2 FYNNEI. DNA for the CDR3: TGTGCCAGCAGTGAAGGTTGGTTGGGTGGCGGAACCTACAATGAGCAGTTCTTC. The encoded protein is CASSEGWLGGGTYNEQFF. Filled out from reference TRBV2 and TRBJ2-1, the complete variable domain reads EPEVTQTPSHQVTQMGQEVILRCVPISNHLYFYWYRQILGQKVEFLVSFYNNEISEKSEIFDDQFSVERPDGSNFTLKIRSTKLEDSAMYFCASSEGWLGGGTYNEQFFGPGTRLTVL.